This entry lists 28 T cell receptor beta chains sequenced from one sample in a study of identical twins. From the 5' RACE reads, TCRdb called clonotypes with MiXCR, one entry per CDR3 protein. The sample shows 400,000 to 550,000 distinct CDR3 sequences, around an eighth of them seen only once. The same specimen was also included in a second study, on yellow fever vaccine responses in identical twins.

Sequencing was carried out using CD4+ T cells sorted from blood. Source of these receptors: a woman younger than 30 in good health.

This rearrangement joins TRBV6-2 or TRBV6-3 to TRBJ2-6; D perhaps matches TRBD2 (5 bases). This CDR3 comprises 16 residues. V lost 8 bases and J lost 2, with 16 bases in between. CDR1 is MNHEY, CDR2 SVGEGT, per germline. The CDR3 DNA sequence: TGTGCCAGCCTGAAACTAGTTTCGGCTGGGGCCAACGTCCTGACTTTC. The encoded protein is CASLKLVSAGANVLTF.

The CDR3 nucleotides are TGTGCCAGCAGCTTCCGGGACGATAAAAAACTGTTTTTT. It is translated as CASSFRDDKKLFF. V gene TRBV7-8 combines with J gene TRBJ1-4; D is perhaps TRBD1 (5 bases). With 3 bases removed from V and 9 bases from J, the gap between germline ends came to 11 bases. The CDR3 length is 13 residues. Germline V gene data show CDR1 as SGHVS and CDR2 as FQNEAQ.

Ten or more counts support this clonotype. The V and J genes are TRBV5-1 and TRBJ2-6, with D perhaps TRBD1 (6 bases). Germline CDR1 and CDR2: SGHRS and YFSETQ. This CDR3 contains 15 residues. Trimming left V 4 bases short and J 2 bases short, with 10 bases between. CDR3 in DNA: TGCGCCAGCAGCCCACAGGGTGCTGGGGCCAACGTCCTGACTTTC. This sequence encodes CASSPQGAGANVLTF.

This clonotype was seen only a few times. The V gene is TRBV5-1, the J gene TRBJ2-5, with D perhaps matching TRBD2 (6 bases). The CDR3 is 17 residues long. V gave up 0 bases and J gave up 1 base, with 16 bases separating them. The V gene's germline CDR1 is SGHRS and CDR2 YFSETQ. CDR3 DNA: TGCGCCAGCAGCTTGGCCCCTAGCGCAGACGCCCAAGAGACCCAGTACTTC. It encodes CASSLAPSADAQETQYF. Using reference TRBV5-1 and TRBJ2-5 for the parts outside the CDR3, the full variable domain is KAGVTQTPRYLIKTRGQQVTLSCSPISGHRSVSWYQQTPGQGLQFLFEYFSETQRNKGNFPGRFSGRQFSNSRSEMNVSTLELGDSALYLCASSLAPSADAQETQYFGPGTRLLVL.

This clonotype was seen more than once but under ten times. The genes are TRBV20-1 and TRBJ2-3; TRBD2 agrees at 8 bases. The J segment lost 1 base and the V segment lost 0 bases, leaving 6 bases of the junction unmatched. The CDR3 length is 16 residues. The germline CDR1 and CDR2 sequences are DFQATT and SNEGSKA (reference sequence). CDR3 sequence (DNA): TGCAGTGCTAGAGACCGGCTAGCGGGCCGCACAGATACGCAGTATTTT. This gives the protein CSARDRLAGRTDTQYF.

This clonotype was recorded many times. The rearrangement joins TRBV5-1 to TRBJ1-1; 8 nucleotides match TRBD1. Germline trimming cut 9 bases from V and 5 bases from J; bases unmatched to any gene: 15. This CDR3 region has 15 residues. Per germline, CDR1 SGHRS and CDR2 YFSETQ. The CDR3 coding sequence is TGCGCCACCTTCATAGGGCCAGGGGGCGCGACTGAAGCTTTCTTT. This codes for CATFIGPGGATEAFF.

This clonotype showed up many times. The chain combines TRBV24-1 with TRBJ2-2; TRBD1 aligns across 8 bases. The V gene's germline CDR1 is KGHDR and CDR2 SFDVKD. The CDR3 extends over 16 amino acids. J gave up 0 bases and V 3 bases, and 2 bases lay outside the gene matches. The chain's CDR3 is CATSDVTGANTGELFF. Written as DNA, the CDR3 is TGTGCCACCAGTGATGTGACAGGGGCGAACACCGGGGAGCTGTTTTTT.

The V and J genes are TRBV7-2 and TRBJ2-7; 7 bases align to TRBD1. CDR3 size: 15 residues. Germline CDR1 SGHTA, CDR2 FQGNSA. V gave up 5 bases and J gave up 4 bases; unmatched junction bases: 11. CDR3 loop: CASSHNPGQPYEQYF. The CDR3 DNA is TGTGCCAGCAGCCACAATCCGGGACAGCCATACGAGCAGTACTTC. Looking up the rest from reference TRBV7-2 and TRBJ2-7 gives the full variable domain: GAGVSQSPSNKVTEKGKDVELRCDPISGHTALYWYRQSLGQGLEFLIYFQGNSAPDKSGLPSDRFSAERTGGSVSTLTIQRTQQEDSAVYLCASSHNPGQPYEQYFGPGTRLTVT.

DNA of the CDR3: TGTGCCAGCAGCTTAAATGGGGGACAAGAGACCCAGTACTTC. This gives the protein CASSLNGGQETQYF. The chain has TRBV7-3 and TRBJ2-5; D may correspond to TRBD1 or TRBD2 (5 bases each). The length of the CDR3 is 14 residues. Trimming stripped 1 base from V and 2 bases from J, with 8 bases between. CDR1 and CDR2 from the germline V gene are SGHTA and FQGTGA.

This clonotype was detected only a few times. This chain uses TRBV12-3 or TRBV12-4 with TRBJ1-2; D perhaps matches TRBD1 (5 bases). V was clipped by 5 bases and J by 3 bases, with 10 bases between them. The CDR3 sequence is 13 residues long. This CDR3 reads CASSTGDDYGYTF. The CDR3 DNA follows: TGTGCCAGCAGTACGGGGGACGACTATGGCTACACCTTC.

V usage is TRBV6-5 and J usage is TRBJ2-4; 7 bases line up with TRBD2. The V gene's germline CDR1 is MNHEY and CDR2 SVGAGI. The ends lost 2 bases at V and 0 bases at J; junction bases unmatched: 4. CDR3 length equals 16 residues. The CDR3 is CASSYLGEGAKNIQYF. Here the CDR3 DNA reads TGTGCCAGCAGTTACCTTGGGGAGGGAGCCAAAAACATTCAGTACTTC.

This clonotype appeared a few times. The chain couples TRBV5-1 to TRBJ2-1; possibly TRBD2 for D (6 bases). This CDR3 has 15 residues. Trimming shortened V by 4 bases and J by 6 bases, and 17 bases separated the two germline ends. CDR1 is SGHRS, CDR2 YFSETQ, per germline. CDR3 residues: CASSPTVGGFNEQFF. CDR3 DNA sequence: TGCGCCAGCAGCCCCACAGTTGGAGGGTTCAATGAGCAGTTCTTC.

Details on this clonotype: At one end the junction does not follow the germline gene, possibly because of a read error. V and J are TRBV7-9 and TRBJ2-7; D not resolved. There are 9 residues in the CDR3. In germline, CDR1 is SEHNR, CDR2 FQNEAQ (reference sequence). CDR3 loop: CASSRMGPF. CDR3 nucleotides: TGTGCCAGCAGCCGAATGGGTCCTTTC.

This clonotype has only a few counts. CDR3 protein: CASSLEGRTDTQYF. The DNA for the CDR3 is TGCGCCAGCAGCTTGGAGGGACGCACAGATACGCAGTATTTT. This chain uses TRBV5-1 with TRBJ2-3; D could derive from TRBD1 or TRBD2 (5 bases each). The CDR3 is 14 residues long. Germline assignment: CDR1 SGHRS and CDR2 YFSETQ. Trimming removed 0 bases at V and 1 base at J, with 6 bases between.

This clonotype was observed a few times. This chain uses TRBV7-2 with TRBJ1-2, with D possibly being TRBD1 (5 bases). The V end was cut by 1 base, the J end by 8 bases, with 20 bases between. There are 16 residues in the CDR3. Germline loops: CDR1 SGHTA, CDR2 FQGNSA. CDR3 nucleotide sequence: TGTGCCAGCAGCTTAGTCTTTAGGGGAGGCTCAGGAGGCTACACCTTC. Translating gives CASSLVFRGGSGGYTF.

This clonotype was counted ten times or more. The V gene is TRBV7-2, the J gene TRBJ2-7; 16 bases line up with TRBD2. Trimming took 3 bases from V and 3 from J; bases not matched to a gene: 8. Germline loops: CDR1 SGHTA, CDR2 FQGNSA. This CDR3 has 18 amino acids. The CDR3 nucleotides are TGTGCCAGCAGCTTCGGGACTAGCGGGAGGGCCCTAGGCTACGAGCAGTACTTC. Translation: CASSFGTSGRALGYEQYF.

The chain uses TRBV2 and TRBJ2-3; TRBD2 might be the D (6 bases). V was trimmed by 10 bases and J by 2 bases, leaving 13 bases between them. This CDR3 is 13 amino acids long. Germline V CDR1 and CDR2: SNHLY, FYNNEI. CDR3 loop: CATRAGTTDTQYF. The CDR3 DNA reads TGTGCCACACGGGCGGGGACCACAGATACGCAGTATTTT.

The chain has TRBV19 and TRBJ2-1; 10 bases map to TRBD1. The CDR3 has 15 amino acids. J was trimmed by 4 bases and V by 6 bases; bases with no gene match: 6. Germline V CDR1 and CDR2: LNHDA, SQIVND (reference sequence). As DNA, the CDR3 is TGTGCCAGTAGGAGAGGGACAGGGGATTACAATGAGCAGTTCTTC. Its translation: CASRRGTGDYNEQFF.

This clonotype has at least ten counts. The chain has TRBV20-1 and TRBJ2-3, with 7 bases identical to TRBD2. The trim removed 3 bases at V and 1 base at J, leaving 1 base unmatched. Per the germline V gene, CDR1 is DFQATT and CDR2 is SNEGSKA (reference sequence). The CDR3 runs to 13 residues. The CDR3 nucleotides are TGCAGTGCTAGTCGGGGGGGCACAGATACGCAGTATTTT. This codes for CSASRGGTDTQYF.

This chain links TRBV20-1 with TRBJ1-2; no definite D call. Trimming pared 5 bases from V and 4 bases from J, leaving 26 bases between. Germline CDR1 and CDR2: DFQATT and SNEGSKA (reference sequence). CDR3 length: 17 residues. The CDR3: CSAYAPGAPGLRYGYTF. The CDR3, as DNA: TGCAGTGCTTACGCCCCAGGAGCACCGGGCCTTCGCTATGGCTACACCTTC.

This clonotype was counted ten times or more. The rearrangement uses TRBV7-8 and TRBJ2-7; perhaps TRBD1 as D (6 bases). V lost 5 bases, J lost 6 bases, and 20 bases lay in between. This CDR3 contains 15 residues. Germline values: CDR1 SGHVS, CDR2 FQNEAQ. In DNA, the CDR3 is TGTGCCAGCAGCCCCGTAGGAACAGGGCGCCCCGAGCAGTACTTC. Its protein product is CASSPVGTGRPEQYF.

This rearrangement joins TRBV7-2 to TRBJ2-7; 9 bases map to TRBD2. Germline trimming cut 5 bases from V and 9 bases from J; bases unmatched to any gene: 11. The CDR3 totals 14 residues. Germline V gene sequence: CDR1 SGHTA, CDR2 FQGNSA. The CDR3 loop reads CASSTRSGGRRQYF. CDR3 in DNA: TGTGCCAGCAGCACCCGTAGCGGGGGTCGGAGGCAGTACTTC.

There are a few counts of this clonotype. The V and J genes are TRBV6-1 and TRBJ2-7, with D possibly matching TRBD2 (5 bases). CDR3 size: 14 residues. The ends were cut back, 5 bases at V and 2 bases at J, with 13 bases in the middle. Germline CDR1 is MNHNS and CDR2 is SASEGT. CDR3 nucleotide sequence: TGTGCCAGCAGTACCCCGGGAAACCCCTACGAGCAGTACTTC. Amino acids: CASSTPGNPYEQYF.

This clonotype was counted only a few times. The chain combines TRBV20-1 with TRBJ2-1; D is undetermined. Per the germline V gene, CDR1 is DFQATT and CDR2 is SNEGSKA (reference sequence). The length of the CDR3 is 14 residues. As DNA, the CDR3 is TGCAGCCCGGCGTGGCGGAGCTCCTACAATGAGCAGTTCTTC. Its protein is CSPAWRSSYNEQFF.

This clonotype was observed a single time. It may be a read error: a sequence one base away is much more abundant. V usage is TRBV15 and J usage is TRBJ2-7; D might be TRBD1 (5 bases). CDR1 and CDR2 (germline): LNHNV, YYDKDF (reference sequence). The CDR3 has 13 residues. The ends were cut back, 1 base at V and 2 bases at J, with 6 bases in the middle. CDR3 sequence: CATSRGQTYEQYF. The CDR3 DNA follows: TGTGCCACCAGCAGAGGACAGACCTACGAGCAGTACTTC.

This clonotype turned up a few times. The genes are TRBV3-1 and TRBJ2-3, with 11 bases fitting TRBD2. Trimming at V came to 4 bases and at J to 2 bases, leaving 8 bases not matched to a gene. Germline assignment: CDR1 LGHDT and CDR2 YNNKEL (reference sequence). CDR3 length equals 17 residues. CDR3 bases: TGTGCCAGCAGCCTAGCGGGAGGGCCCCCATCCACAGATACGCAGTATTTT. Encoded protein: CASSLAGGPPSTDTQYF.

V is TRBV24-1 and J is TRBJ2-3, with D unclear. Germline V gene lookup returns CDR1 KGHDR and CDR2 SFDVKD. V shed 3 bases and J shed 3 bases, with 12 bases lying between them. The CDR3 spans 15 residues. The CDR3 sequence is CATSDPPSGTDTQYF. CDR3 DNA: TGTGCCACCAGTGATCCGCCGTCGGGTACAGATACGCAGTATTTT.

The gene calls are TRBV3-1 and TRBJ1-1, with 8 bases matching TRBD1. CDR1 and CDR2 (germline): LGHDT, YNNKEL (reference sequence). V trimming: 2 bases; J trimming: 0 bases; junction bases outside the gene matches: 8. The CDR3 is 17 residues long. CDR3 nucleotide sequence: TGTGCCAGCAGCCAAACAGGGGGACGGGGGATGAACACTGAAGCTTTCTTT. Translating gives CASSQTGGRGMNTEAFF.